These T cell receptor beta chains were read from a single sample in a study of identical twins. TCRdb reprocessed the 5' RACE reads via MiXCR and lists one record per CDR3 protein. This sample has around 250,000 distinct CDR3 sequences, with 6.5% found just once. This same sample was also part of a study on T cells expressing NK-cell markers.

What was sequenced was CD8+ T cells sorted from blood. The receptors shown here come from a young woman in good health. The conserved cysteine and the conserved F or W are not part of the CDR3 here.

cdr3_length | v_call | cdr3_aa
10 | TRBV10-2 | ASSDGYYEQY
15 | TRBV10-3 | AISDPGLHTSTDTQY
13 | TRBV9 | ASSVEASGIYEQY
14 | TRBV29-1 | SVVLGRQGMNTEAF
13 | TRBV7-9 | ASKRGTSTNEKLF
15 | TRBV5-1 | ASSLRLAGVSLNEQF
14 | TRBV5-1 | ASSSLLGGPRREQY
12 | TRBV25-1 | ASSDGDYPYEQY
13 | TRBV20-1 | SARVAGGQIYEQY
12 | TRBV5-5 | ASSLASINYGYT
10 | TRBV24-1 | ATSSSKNEQF
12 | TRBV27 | ASSPTGVAYEQY
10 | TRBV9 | ASSPLSRDSY
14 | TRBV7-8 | ASSLVARSSYNEQF
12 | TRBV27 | ASTPGTLRDTQY
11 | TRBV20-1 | SAGGQEAYEQY
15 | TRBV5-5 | ASSHLSTGGEGYEQY
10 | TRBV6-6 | ASSPTENIQY
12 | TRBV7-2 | ASSSEVRGYEQY
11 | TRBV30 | AWEKGGDEKLF
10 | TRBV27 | ASSLSADTQY
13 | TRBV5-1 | ASSPTGAVQETQY
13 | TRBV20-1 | SARDRHGAITEAF
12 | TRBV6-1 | ASVRGEEVKIQY
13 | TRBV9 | ASSVVFGANTEAF
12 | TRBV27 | ASSLNGGNQPQH
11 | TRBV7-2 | ASSLFGNQPQH
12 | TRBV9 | ASSETGSNTEAF
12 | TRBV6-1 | ASSGETLTDTQY
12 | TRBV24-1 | ATSLLAGWETQY
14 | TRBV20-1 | SAPNSGLAVIDEQF
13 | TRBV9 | ASSVDGTPQETQY
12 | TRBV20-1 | SAIKTGEGETQY
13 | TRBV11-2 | ASSRSGRSTDTQY
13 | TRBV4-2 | ASSQGTGGSDTQY
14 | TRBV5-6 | ASSFPTGSSYNEQF
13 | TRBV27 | ASSLGWGPYNEQF
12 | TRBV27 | ASSLFGRGTEAF
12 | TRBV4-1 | ASSQGGAKNIQY
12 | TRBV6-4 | ASSAGGSNEKLF
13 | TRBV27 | ASSFGGSSAYEQY
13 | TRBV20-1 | SANRPGLVGNEQF
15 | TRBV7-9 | ASSPSRGTVASYEQY
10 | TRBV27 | ASSLRGREQY
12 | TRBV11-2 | ASSPDSSSYEQY
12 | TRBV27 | ASGQLKGADTQY
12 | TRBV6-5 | ASSSTGAVAEAF
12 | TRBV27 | ASSLSGTGWSYT
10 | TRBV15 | ATSGEMGEQF
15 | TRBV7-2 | ASSLVPGRGMNTEAF
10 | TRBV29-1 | SVGSGEDTQY
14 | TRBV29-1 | SVEDRASGVTYEQY
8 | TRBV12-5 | ASAIYEQY
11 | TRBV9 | ASSPGKNTEAF
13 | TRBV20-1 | SAARLAGEYYEQY
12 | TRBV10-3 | AITGAGRTDTQY